The sequence of this T cell receptor (beta chain) was determined in a study of blood T cell repertoires in COVID-19. Per the original methods: Reference gene primer amplification yielded estimated nucleated cell counts. Profiled with immunoSEQ multiplex PCR; TCRdb holds only in-frame clones, not every one. V and J calls and clone size come straight from that table; D and trimming were deduced from the DNA. The sample lists approximately 150,000 clones, around 90% occurring once. Only one count was recorded for this clone. A Seattle source enrolled patients during active infection and followed them longitudinally. The clonotype originates from a human donor with COVID-19, enrolled during active disease. The donor label of this sample is uncertain. The sequenced material came from peripheral blood.

The chain's CDR3 is CASRIAGGMDTQYF. The CDR3, as DNA: TGCGCCAGCAGGATAGCGGGGGGCATGGATACGCAGTATTTT. This chain links TRBV10-2 with TRBJ2-3; TRBD2 matches 10 bases. This CDR3 is 14 amino acids long. Germline V lookup: CDR1 WSHSY, CDR2 SAAADI. V dropped 6 bases and J dropped 6; count of bases not matched to a gene: 6.